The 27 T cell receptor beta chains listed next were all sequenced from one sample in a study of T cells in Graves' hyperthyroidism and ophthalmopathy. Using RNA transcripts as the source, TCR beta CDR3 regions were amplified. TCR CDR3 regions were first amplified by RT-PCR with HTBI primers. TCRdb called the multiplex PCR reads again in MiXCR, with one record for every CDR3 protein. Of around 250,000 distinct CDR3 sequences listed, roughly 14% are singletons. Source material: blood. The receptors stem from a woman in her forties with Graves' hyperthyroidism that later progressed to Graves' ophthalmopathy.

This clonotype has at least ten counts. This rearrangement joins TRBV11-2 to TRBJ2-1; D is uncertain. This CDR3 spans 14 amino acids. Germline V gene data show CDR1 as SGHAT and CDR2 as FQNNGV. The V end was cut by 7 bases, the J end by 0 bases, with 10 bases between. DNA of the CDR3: TGTGCCAGCACCATTGATTACTCCTACAATGAGCAGTTCTTC. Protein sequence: CASTIDYSYNEQFF.

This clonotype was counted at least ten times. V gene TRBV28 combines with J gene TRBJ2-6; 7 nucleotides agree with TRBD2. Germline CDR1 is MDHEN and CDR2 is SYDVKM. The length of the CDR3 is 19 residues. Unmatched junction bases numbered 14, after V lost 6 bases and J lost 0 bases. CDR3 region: CASRSKRGRTPSGANVLTF. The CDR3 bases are TGTGCCAGCAGGTCCAAGCGGGGCAGGACTCCCTCTGGGGCCAACGTCCTGACTTTC.

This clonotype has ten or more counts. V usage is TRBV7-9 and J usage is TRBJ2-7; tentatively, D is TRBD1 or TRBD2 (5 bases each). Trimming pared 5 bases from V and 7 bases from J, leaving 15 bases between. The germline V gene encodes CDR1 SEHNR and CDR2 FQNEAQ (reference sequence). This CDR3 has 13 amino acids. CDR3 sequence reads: CASSQGTLEEQYF. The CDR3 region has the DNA TGTGCCAGCAGCCAAGGGACCCTGGAGGAGCAGTACTTC.

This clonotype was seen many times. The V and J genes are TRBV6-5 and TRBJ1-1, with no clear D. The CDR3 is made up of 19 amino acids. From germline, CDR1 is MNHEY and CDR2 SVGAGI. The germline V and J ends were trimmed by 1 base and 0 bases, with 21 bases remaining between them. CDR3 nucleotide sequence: TGTGCCAGCAGTTACTTCCGTTCTCGGGTAGGAGAGATGAACACTGAAGCTTTCTTT. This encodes CASSYFRSRVGEMNTEAFF.

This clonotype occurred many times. Here the CDR3 reads CSVWGDGADYGYTF. As DNA, the CDR3 is TGCAGCGTTTGGGGGGACGGGGCCGACTATGGCTACACCTTC. V is TRBV29-1 and J is TRBJ1-2, with TRBD1 as a possible D gene (5 bases). This CDR3 comprises 14 residues. The germline gives CDR1 SQVTM, CDR2 ANQGSEA. V dropped 5 bases and J dropped 3 bases, with 16 bases sitting between them. The full variable domain, completed using reference TRBV29-1 and TRBJ1-2, is SAVISQKPSRDICQRGTSLTIQCQVDSQVTMMFWYRQQPGQSLTLIATANQGSEATYESGFVIDKFPISRPNLTFSTLTVSNMSPEDSSIYLCSVWGDGADYGYTFGSGTRLTVV.

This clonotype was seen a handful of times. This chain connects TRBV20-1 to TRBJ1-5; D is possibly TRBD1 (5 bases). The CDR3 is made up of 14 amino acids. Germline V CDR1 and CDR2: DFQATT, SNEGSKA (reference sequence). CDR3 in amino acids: CSAPGRNSNQPQHF. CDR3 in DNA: TGCAGCGCCCCGGGACGTAATAGCAATCAGCCCCAGCATTTT.

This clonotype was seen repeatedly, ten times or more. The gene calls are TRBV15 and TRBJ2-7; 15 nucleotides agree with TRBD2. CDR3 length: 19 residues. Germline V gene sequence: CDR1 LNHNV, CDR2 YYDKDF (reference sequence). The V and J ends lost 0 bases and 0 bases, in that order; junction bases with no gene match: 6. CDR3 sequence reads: CATSRDMGLAGGGSYEQYF. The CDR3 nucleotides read TGTGCCACCAGCAGAGATATGGGACTAGCGGGAGGAGGCTCCTACGAGCAGTACTTC. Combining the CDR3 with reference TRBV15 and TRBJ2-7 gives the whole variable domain DAMVIQNPRYQVTQFGKPVTLSCSQTLNHNVMYWYQQKSSQAPKLLFHYYDKDFNNEADTPDNFQSRRPNTSFCFLDIRSPGLGDTAMYLCATSRDMGLAGGGSYEQYFGPGTRLTVT.

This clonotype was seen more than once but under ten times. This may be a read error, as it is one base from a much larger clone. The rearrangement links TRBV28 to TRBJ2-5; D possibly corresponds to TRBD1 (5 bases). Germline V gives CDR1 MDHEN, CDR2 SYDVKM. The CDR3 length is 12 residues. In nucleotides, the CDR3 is TGTGCCAGCAGGTTGACAGAGGAGACCCAGCACTTC. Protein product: CASRLTEETQHF.

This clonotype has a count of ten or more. The CDR3 DNA reads TGTGCCAGCAGTTTAAGTTCGGGAGGGGCCACGCATACGCAGTATTTT. Amino acid sequence: CASSLSSGGATHTQYF. This sequence joins TRBV12-3 or TRBV12-4 and TRBJ2-3, with 8 bases matching TRBD2. J lost 7 bases, V lost 2 bases, and 11 bases had no gene match. The CDR3 spans 16 residues.

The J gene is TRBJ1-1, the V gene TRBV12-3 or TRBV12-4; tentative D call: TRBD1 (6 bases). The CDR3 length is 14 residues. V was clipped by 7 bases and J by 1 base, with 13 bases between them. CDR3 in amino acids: CASILDRPNTEAFF. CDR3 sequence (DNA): TGTGCCAGCATCCTCGACAGGCCGAACACTGAAGCTTTCTTT.

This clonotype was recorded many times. The CDR3 protein is CASAGRRNGELFF. CDR3 nucleotide sequence: TGTGCCAGCGCAGGGAGGAGGAACGGGGAGCTGTTTTTT. J is TRBJ2-2 and V is TRBV18; D is possibly TRBD2 (6 bases). Between the trimmed V and J ends, which lost 8 bases and 7 bases, there was a span of 14 bases. The CDR3 loop spans 13 amino acids. Per germline, CDR1 KGHSH and CDR2 LQKENI.

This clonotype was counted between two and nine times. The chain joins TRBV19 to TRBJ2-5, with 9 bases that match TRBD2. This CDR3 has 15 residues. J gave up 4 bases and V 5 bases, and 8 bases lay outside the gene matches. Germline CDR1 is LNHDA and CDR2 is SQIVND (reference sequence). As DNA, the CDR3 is TGTGCCAGTAGTTTTATTAGCGGGGGCGCAGAGACCCAGTACTTC. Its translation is CASSFISGGAETQYF.

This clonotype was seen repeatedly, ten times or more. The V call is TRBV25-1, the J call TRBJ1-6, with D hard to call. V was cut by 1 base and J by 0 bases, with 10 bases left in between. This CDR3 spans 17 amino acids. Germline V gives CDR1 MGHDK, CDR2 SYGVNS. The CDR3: CASSESLLDSYNSPLHF. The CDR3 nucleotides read TGTGCCAGCAGTGAATCCCTACTCGACTCCTATAATTCACCCCTCCACTTT.

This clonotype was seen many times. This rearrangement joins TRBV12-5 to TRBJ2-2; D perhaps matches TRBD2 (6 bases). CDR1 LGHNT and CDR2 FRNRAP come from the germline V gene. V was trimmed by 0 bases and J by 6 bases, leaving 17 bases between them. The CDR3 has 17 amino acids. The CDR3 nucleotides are TGTGCTAGTGGTTTGGTACTTAGTAGGGAGGCCCCCGGGGAGCTGTTTTTT. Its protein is CASGLVLSREAPGELFF.

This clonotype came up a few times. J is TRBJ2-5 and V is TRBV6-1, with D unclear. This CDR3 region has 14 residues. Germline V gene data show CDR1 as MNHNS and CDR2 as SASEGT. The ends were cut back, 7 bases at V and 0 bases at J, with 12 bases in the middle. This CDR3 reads CASTPSLYQETQYF. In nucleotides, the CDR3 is TGTGCCAGCACCCCCTCACTGTACCAAGAGACCCAGTACTTC.

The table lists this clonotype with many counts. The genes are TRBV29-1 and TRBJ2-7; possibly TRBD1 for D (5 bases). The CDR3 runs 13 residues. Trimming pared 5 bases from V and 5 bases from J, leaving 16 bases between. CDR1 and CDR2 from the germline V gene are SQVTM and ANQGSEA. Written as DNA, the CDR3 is TGCAGCGTTCTGAGCAGGGTAAACGACGAGCAGTACTTC. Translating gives CSVLSRVNDEQYF.

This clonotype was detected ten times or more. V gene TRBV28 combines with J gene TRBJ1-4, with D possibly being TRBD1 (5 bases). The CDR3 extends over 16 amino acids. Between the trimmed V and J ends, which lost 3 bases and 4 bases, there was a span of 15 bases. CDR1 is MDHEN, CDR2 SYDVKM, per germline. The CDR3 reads CASSLTRGPVNEKLFF. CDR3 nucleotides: TGTGCCAGCAGTTTGACTCGGGGACCGGTTAATGAAAAACTGTTTTTT.

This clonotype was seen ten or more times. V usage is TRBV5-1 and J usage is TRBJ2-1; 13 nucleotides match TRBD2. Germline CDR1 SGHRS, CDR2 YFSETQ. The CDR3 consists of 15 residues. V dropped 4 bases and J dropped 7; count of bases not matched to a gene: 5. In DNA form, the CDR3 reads TGCGCCAGCAGCCCAACTAGCGGGAGGGGTAATGAGCAGTTCTTC. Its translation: CASSPTSGRGNEQFF.

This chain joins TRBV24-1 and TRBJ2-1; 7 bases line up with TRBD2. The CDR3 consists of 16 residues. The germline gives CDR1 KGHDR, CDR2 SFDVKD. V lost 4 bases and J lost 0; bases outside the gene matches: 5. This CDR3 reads CATSDLRTSSYNEQFF. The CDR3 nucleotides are TGTGCCACCAGTGACCTCCGGACTAGCTCCTACAATGAGCAGTTCTTC.

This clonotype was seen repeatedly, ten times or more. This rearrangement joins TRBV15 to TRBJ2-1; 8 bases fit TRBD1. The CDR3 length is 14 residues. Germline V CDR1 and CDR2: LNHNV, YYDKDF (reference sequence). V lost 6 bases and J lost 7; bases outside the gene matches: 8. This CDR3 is CATRTGDGRNEQFF. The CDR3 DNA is TGTGCCACCAGGACAGGGGATGGTAGGAATGAGCAGTTCTTC.

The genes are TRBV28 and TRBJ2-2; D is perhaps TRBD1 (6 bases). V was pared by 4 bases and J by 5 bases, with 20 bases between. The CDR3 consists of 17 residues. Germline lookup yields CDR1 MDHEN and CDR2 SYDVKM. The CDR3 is CASSSLRRQDKTGELFF. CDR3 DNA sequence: TGTGCCAGCAGTTCCTTAAGGCGACAGGATAAAACCGGGGAGCTGTTTTTT.

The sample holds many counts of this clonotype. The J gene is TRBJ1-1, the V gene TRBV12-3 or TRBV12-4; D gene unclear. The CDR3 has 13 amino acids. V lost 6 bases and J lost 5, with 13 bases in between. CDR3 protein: CASSRVMGTEAFF. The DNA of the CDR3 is TGTGCCAGCAGCCGTGTAATGGGGACTGAAGCTTTCTTT.

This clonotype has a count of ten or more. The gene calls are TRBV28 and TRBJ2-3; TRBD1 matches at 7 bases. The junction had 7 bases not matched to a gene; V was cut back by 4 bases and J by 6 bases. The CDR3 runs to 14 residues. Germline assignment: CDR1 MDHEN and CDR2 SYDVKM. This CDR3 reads CASSYGQVKDTQYF. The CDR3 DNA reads TGTGCCAGCAGTTATGGACAGGTGAAGGATACGCAGTATTTT.

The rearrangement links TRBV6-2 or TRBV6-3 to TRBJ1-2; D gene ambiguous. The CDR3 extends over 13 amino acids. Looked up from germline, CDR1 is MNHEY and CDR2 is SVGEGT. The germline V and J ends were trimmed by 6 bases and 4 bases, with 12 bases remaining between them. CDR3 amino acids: CASSATEPYGYTF. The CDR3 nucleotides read TGTGCCAGCAGCGCGACTGAACCCTATGGCTACACCTTC.

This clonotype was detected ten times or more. The CDR3 DNA reads as TGTGCCAGCAGTTTATATCTCCTGAGCTCCTACAATGAGCAGTTCTTC. Translated, it gives CASSLYLLSSYNEQFF. The rearrangement uses TRBV27 and TRBJ2-1, with D uncertain. The length of the CDR3 is 16 residues. Germline assignment: CDR1 MNHEY and CDR2 SMNVEV (reference sequence). V was cut by 1 base and J by 0 bases, with 10 bases left in between.

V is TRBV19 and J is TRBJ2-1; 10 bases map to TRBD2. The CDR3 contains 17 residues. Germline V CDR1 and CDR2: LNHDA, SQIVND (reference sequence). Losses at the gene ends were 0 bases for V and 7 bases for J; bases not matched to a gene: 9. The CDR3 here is CASSIDSSAGGLNEQFF. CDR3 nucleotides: TGTGCCAGTAGTATAGATTCCTCAGCGGGAGGGCTAAATGAGCAGTTCTTC.

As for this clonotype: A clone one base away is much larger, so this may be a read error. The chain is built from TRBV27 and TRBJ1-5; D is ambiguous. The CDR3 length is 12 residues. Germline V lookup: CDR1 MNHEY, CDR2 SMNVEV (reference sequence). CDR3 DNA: TGTGCCAGCAGTTACAGAGATCAGCGCCAGCATTTT. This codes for CASSYRDQRQHF.